The rows below give T cell receptor beta chains drawn from one sample of a study of Ad26.COV2.S vaccination and SARS-CoV-2 variants. Sequencing used immunoSEQ multiplex PCR; TCRdb keeps in-frame clones, though not all of them. The sample records roughly 400,000 clones, around 90% being singletons. Sequencing used peripheral blood, obtained in a trial of Ad26.COV2.S vaccine versus placebo. The receptors shown here come from a person between 18 and 65 years old who received the Ad26.COV2.S COVID-19 vaccine or a placebo. Each CDR3 is given with its conserved first and last residue. The listing skips clone size in some rows; elsewhere it reads once, few, many or a size class.

TRBV4-2 . CASSQPGAPYNEQFF
TRBV6-5 . CASSYSGQGQGKLFF
TRBV7-2 . CASSLLLGNTEAFF
TRBV5-6 . CASGYTGAGVYEQYF
TRBV5-6 . CASNVWDQETQYF
TRBV28 few CASSFSLGQVYNEQFF
TRBV7-3 . CASSLTGRGEQFF
TRBV30 . CAWSDRDMYEKLFF
TRBV6-2/TRBV6-3 . CASSRGPYEQYF
TRBV19 . CASSLRGRETEAFF
TRBV10-3 . CAINRDRGSANYGYTF
TRBV7-3 . CASSWDRGATDTQYF
TRBV19 . CASSPRQGSTEAFF
TRBV7-3 . CASSLTHPDTQYF
TRBV12-3/TRBV12-4 . CASSPRTDGYTF
TRBV27 . CASWPNLGTEAFF
TRBV14 . CASRGQAWETQYF
TRBV7-3 . CASSFSAGGNTGELFF
TRBV5-1 . CASSSTDRGLAADTQYF
TRBV21-1 once CASSTGQVAVFGLAGERSYEQYF
TRBV9 . CASSTTSGRAGETQYF
TRBV28 . CASSAPGSGETQYF
TRBV9 once CASSVGGGGQPQHF
TRBV27 . CASSLNPPPNTYEQYF
TRBV24-1 . CATSDRGATYEQYF
TRBV7-2 . CASSLAAGLSYNEQFF
TRBV24-1 . CATSDSQGVKETQYF